This T cell receptor beta chain was sequenced for a study of blood T cell repertoires in COVID-19. For the study at large: Samples representing acute and convalescent COVID-19 were sourced from the United States, Italy and Spain. In each case, the material was cDNA or gDNA derived from T cells, B-cell-depleted T cells, or PBMCs.

Germline-derived CDR1 and CDR2 are MNHEY and SMNVEV (reference sequence). The CDR3 extends over 14 amino acids. With 0 bases removed from V and 1 base from J, the gap between germline ends came to 7 bases. Patients in Seattle were enrolled during active infection, then followed longitudinally. Authors' processing steps: Reference gene primer amplification gave nucleated cell count estimates. The assay was immunoSEQ multiplex PCR, and TCRdb's table has in-frame clones only and misses some. V, J and clone size were drawn from that table, and D and trimming were deduced from the DNA. The sample lists some 170,000 clones, 80% to 95% occurring once.

J is TRBJ2-7 and V is TRBV27, with a tentative D call TRBD2 (5 bases). Sample: peripheral blood. The receptor was derived from a woman in her sixties or seventies with COVID-19, enrolled during active disease. DNA of the CDR3: TGTGCCAGCAGTTTATCGCGCGGGTCCTACGAGCAGTACTTC. It specifies CASSLSRGSYEQYF.